The 13 T cell receptor beta chains in this list originate from one sample, sequenced in a study of identical twins. From the 5' RACE reads, TCRdb called clonotypes with MiXCR, one entry per CDR3 protein. The sample shows more than 200,000 distinct CDR3 sequences, over 12% of them seen only once. Sequencing was performed on memory (CD45RO+) T cells sorted from blood. The source of these receptors is a woman under 30 in good health.

This clonotype showed up just a few times. The chain has TRBV2 and TRBJ1-1; D is uncertain. Trimming left V 6 bases short and J 1 base short, with 12 bases between. Germline CDR1 SNHLY, CDR2 FYNNEI. The CDR3 totals 14 residues. CDR3 bases: TGTGCCAGCAGAGTGGTTCTCTCGAACACTGAAGCTTTCTTT. Residues: CASRVVLSNTEAFF.

The genes are TRBV3-1 and TRBJ1-2; 7 bases fit TRBD1. The ends lost 5 bases at V and 3 bases at J; junction bases unmatched: 9. Germline V CDR1 and CDR2: LGHDT, YNNKEL (reference sequence). The CDR3 contains 15 residues. The CDR3 DNA reads TGTGCCAGCAGCACCCGACAGGGCTCCGACTATGGCTACACCTTC. Translated: CASSTRQGSDYGYTF.

This clonotype was recorded many times. The chain recombines TRBV24-1 with TRBJ1-4, with 9 nucleotides matching TRBD1. After removal of 7 bases from V and 4 bases from J, the junction contained 0 bases not matched to a gene. The germline gives CDR1 KGHDR, CDR2 SFDVKD. The CDR3 covers 13 residues. The CDR3 coding sequence is TGTGCCACCAGGGACAGGGGTAATGAAAAACTGTTTTTT. It translates to CATRDRGNEKLFF.

The chain combines TRBV20-1 with TRBJ2-5; D is perhaps TRBD2 (5 bases). V shed 0 bases and J shed 5 bases, with 16 bases lying between them. The CDR3 length is 15 residues. Germline loops: CDR1 DFQATT, CDR2 SNEGSKA (reference sequence). The CDR3, as DNA: TGCAGTGCTAGAGATCGCCCTAGCATAGCGGAGACCCAGTACTTC. Its translation: CSARDRPSIAETQYF.

This clonotype has ten or more counts. V usage is TRBV5-1 and J usage is TRBJ2-7; unclear D gene. V dropped 0 bases and J dropped 7 bases, with 8 bases sitting between them. The germline V gene encodes CDR1 SGHRS and CDR2 YFSETQ. There are 12 residues in the CDR3. In DNA, the CDR3 is TGCGCCAGCAGCTTGGCCGGGTGGGAGCAGTACTTC. Its protein product is CASSLAGWEQYF.

The chain uses TRBV12-3 or TRBV12-4 and TRBJ2-2, with 8 bases fitting TRBD1. The CDR3 totals 16 residues. J lost 3 bases, V lost 6 bases, and 9 bases had no gene match. The CDR3 loop is CASSRRRGQDTGELFF. The DNA of the CDR3 is TGTGCCAGCAGCCGCCGCAGGGGGCAGGACACCGGGGAGCTGTTTTTT.

The chain carries TRBV5-1 and TRBJ1-1; D gene ambiguous. CDR3 length: 12 amino acids. V was pared by 0 bases and J by 7 bases, with 7 bases between. CDR1 is SGHRS and CDR2 is YFSETQ in the germline V gene. For the CDR3, the DNA is TGCGCCAGCAGCTTGGTCGGGGTTGAAGCTTTCTTT. This gives the protein CASSLVGVEAFF.

This clonotype was counted a few times. The chain has TRBV9 and TRBJ2-3; D perhaps matches TRBD2 (6 bases). Trimming took 0 bases from V and 2 from J, leaving 13 bases between them. The CDR3 is 16 amino acids. Germline loops: CDR1 SGDLS, CDR2 YYNGEE. CDR3 residues: CASSVGNAGITDTQYF. CDR3 coding DNA: TGTGCCAGCAGCGTAGGGAACGCGGGGATCACAGATACGCAGTATTTT.

This clonotype occurred many times. The rearrangement links TRBV12-3 or TRBV12-4 to TRBJ1-1; D is uncertain. Trimming removed 8 bases from V and 5 bases from J, with 12 bases in between. This CDR3 region has 12 residues. For the CDR3, the DNA is TGTGCCAGCTCCCATGCGGGGACTGAAGCTTTCTTT. Translated, it gives CASSHAGTEAFF.

The CDR3 DNA is TGTGCCAGCAGCTTAACGGCCGGGACAGGGTGGGGGAATGAGCAGTTCTTC. This codes for CASSLTAGTGWGNEQFF. V usage is TRBV5-6 and J usage is TRBJ2-1, with 9 nucleotides matching TRBD1. Germline CDR1 SGHDT, CDR2 YYEEEE. V lost 2 bases to trimming and J lost 7 bases; unmatched junction nucleotides: 13. The CDR3 is 17 amino acids.

This chain uses TRBV6-8 with TRBJ2-1; no clear D gene. V was shortened by 2 bases and J by 1 base, with 9 bases between the two germline ends. The CDR3 runs to 15 residues. CDR1 is MNHGY and CDR2 is SAAAGT in the germline V gene. The DNA for the CDR3 is TGTGCCAGCAGTTACGCGGAACCTTCCTACAATGAGCAGTTCTTC. Translated: CASSYAEPSYNEQFF.

The sample holds a few counts of this clonotype. The V call is TRBV6-6, the J call TRBJ1-2, with 9 bases lining up with TRBD1. The CDR3 is 13 amino acids. Germline V CDR1 and CDR2: MNHNY, SVGAGI (reference sequence). V shed 10 bases and J 0 bases; nucleotides not matched to a gene: 3. The CDR3 coding sequence is TGTGCCATCGACAGGGGGACTAACTATGGCTACACCTTC. Its translation: CAIDRGTNYGYTF.

The gene calls are TRBV7-2 and TRBJ2-3, with 7 bases matching TRBD2. The CDR3 is 15 residues long. Germline values: CDR1 SGHTA, CDR2 FQGNSA. The V gene end was trimmed by 5 bases and the J gene end by 2 bases; junction bases not matched to a gene: 7. The CDR3 protein is CASSLLAGYTDTQYF. CDR3 in DNA: TGTGCCAGCAGCCTTTTAGCGGGTTACACAGATACGCAGTATTTT.